This TCR beta chain was recovered during a study of CD8 T cells in Susac syndrome. It was with random hexamers that roughly 0.45 to 1 ug RNA was reverse transcribed. Amplification of TCR beta CDR3 by immunoSEQ multiplex PCR spanned 54 Vbeta and 13 Jbeta. TCRdb re-analysed the immunoSEQ multiplex PCR reads in MiXCR, keeping a single row per CDR3 protein. The data show roughly 130,000 distinct CDR3 sequences, about 95% seen once. Deletions cut 2 bases from V and 2 bases from J, with 10 bases between. The CDR3 totals 14 residues. The germline CDR1 and CDR2 sequences are DFQATT and SNEGSKA (reference sequence).

Sequencing was performed on CD4+ T cells from PBMCs. This clonotype was obtained from a human donor with multiple sclerosis. The gene calls are TRBV20-1 and TRBJ2-1; D may be TRBD1 or TRBD2 (5 bases each). The CDR3 DNA follows: TGCAGTGCTAGAAAGGGGAGACCCTACAATGAGCAGTTCTTC. Translation gives CSARKGRPYNEQFF.